This TCR beta chain was recorded in a study of blood T cell repertoires in COVID-19. About the research overall: The United States, Italy and Spain were the sources of the acute and convalescent COVID-19 samples. PBMCs, B-cell-depleted T cells, or T cells were the source of the cDNA or gDNA that made up the material.

Germline V gene lookup returns CDR1 MNHEY and CDR2 SMNVEV (reference sequence). The CDR3 contains 15 residues. With V trimmed by 6 bases and J by 6 bases, 7 bases remained unmatched. Original processing notes: Using reference gene primer amplification, nucleated cell counts were estimated. Profiling relied on immunoSEQ multiplex PCR, and the TCRdb table lists in-frame clones only, not all of them. D and trimming were read from the DNA, whereas the V and J calls and clone size are those reported in that table. Here the sample spans some 90,000 clones, 86% being singletons. The V call is TRBV27, the J call TRBJ1-6; TRBD1 matches 8 bases. Sequenced material: peripheral blood. The TCR comes from a human donor in a cohort sampled during active COVID-19. CDR3 nucleotide sequence: TGTGCCAGCAGAAAGGACAGGGACGCTAATTCACCCCTCCACTTT. This sequence encodes CASRKDRDANSPLHF.